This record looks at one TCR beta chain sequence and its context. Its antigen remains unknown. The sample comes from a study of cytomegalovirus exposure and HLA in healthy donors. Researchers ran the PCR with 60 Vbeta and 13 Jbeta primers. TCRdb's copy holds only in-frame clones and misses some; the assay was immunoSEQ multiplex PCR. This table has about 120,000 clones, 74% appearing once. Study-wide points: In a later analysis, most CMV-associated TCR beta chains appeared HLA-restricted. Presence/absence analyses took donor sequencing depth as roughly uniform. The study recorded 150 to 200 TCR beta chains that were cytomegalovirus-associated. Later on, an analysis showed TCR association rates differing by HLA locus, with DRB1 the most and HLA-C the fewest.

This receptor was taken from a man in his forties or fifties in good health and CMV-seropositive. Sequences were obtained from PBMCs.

The CDR3 coding sequence is TGTGCCAGCAGCTTGGAACTAGCGTCCGCATACAATGAGCAGTTCTTC. This gives the protein CASSLELASAYNEQFF. The rearrangement links TRBV5-4 to TRBJ2-1; 7 bases match TRBD2. V was pared by 0 bases and J by 4 bases, with 7 bases of the junction left unmatched. The CDR3 totals 16 residues. Germline loops: CDR1 SGHNT, CDR2 YYREEE (reference sequence).